This TCR beta chain was identified in a study of cytomegalovirus exposure and HLA in healthy donors. Background on the study: Membership in the Caucasian-associated ancestry cluster was found for 81% of 350 to 450 genotyped donors.

J lost 6 bases, V lost 2 bases, and 8 bases had no gene match. CDR3 length: 16 amino acids. Looked up from germline, CDR1 is KGHSH and CDR2 is LQKENI. The PCR ran on 60 Vbeta and 13 Jbeta primers. Produced via immunoSEQ multiplex PCR; TCRdb's table is partial and in-frame only. The table includes about 140,000 clones, roughly 73% detected once. Study-wide results and limits: It was in a later analysis that TCR association rates were seen to vary by HLA locus, highest for DRB1 and lowest for HLA-C. According to a later analysis, donors in an Asian-associated ancestry cluster reportedly had fewer N-insertions than the roughly 640-donor mean.

As concerns this clone: The target antigen is unknown.

The chain recombines TRBV18 with TRBJ1-4, with 8 positions matching TRBD1. This sequence originates from a man aged 40-50 years in good health and CMV-seronegative. The sample consisted of PBMCs. The CDR3 sequence: CASSPRTGTADEKLFF. The CDR3 DNA is TGTGCCAGCTCACCAAGGACAGGGACGGCGGATGAAAAACTGTTTTTT.